These 25 T cell receptor beta chains were sequenced from one sample in a study of T cells in Graves' hyperthyroidism and ophthalmopathy. Using RNA transcripts as the source, TCR beta CDR3 regions were amplified. The study used the HTBI primer set for a first-round RT-PCR of the TCR CDR3. Each CDR3 protein gets one entry after TCRdb re-called the multiplex PCR reads with MiXCR. This sample carries a few hundred thousand distinct CDR3 sequences, roughly 15% of them seen once, and the ten largest clones take about 20%. Source material: blood. The receptors originated from a woman in her twenties or thirties with Graves' ophthalmopathy.

This clonotype was counted many times. J is TRBJ2-5 and V is TRBV28, with 9 bases fitting TRBD1. The CDR3 is made up of 13 amino acids. CDR1 is MDHEN and CDR2 is SYDVKM in the germline V gene. V shed 2 bases, J shed 10 bases, and the junction held 5 bases outside the gene matches. The DNA of the CDR3 is TGTGCCAGCAGTTTAATAACAGGGGGCGTCCAGTACTTC. Amino acids: CASSLITGGVQYF.

The table lists this clonotype with many counts. The chain has TRBV28 and TRBJ2-5; TRBD2 is a possible D gene (6 bases). The CDR3 consists of 17 residues. Germline V gene data show CDR1 as MDHEN and CDR2 as SYDVKM. V was shortened by 5 bases and J by 5 bases, with 24 bases between the two germline ends. Here the CDR3 DNA reads TGTGCCAGCAGTCCGACGAGCTCTTGGAGGGGTTGGGAGACCCAGTACTTC. Encoded protein: CASSPTSSWRGWETQYF.

In this sample, this clonotype turned up a few times. V gene TRBV6-1 combines with J gene TRBJ2-3, with 9 bases lining up with TRBD2. Germline-derived CDR1 and CDR2 are MNHNS and SASEGT. This CDR3 is 16 amino acids long. The trim removed 3 bases at V and 3 bases at J, leaving 7 bases unmatched. CDR3 region: CASSDLPTSGTDTQYF. The CDR3 DNA sequence: TGTGCCAGCAGTGATCTACCGACTAGCGGAACAGATACGCAGTATTTT.

This clonotype was observed at least ten times. The genes are TRBV27 and TRBJ1-4; 7 bases map to TRBD1. Germline assignment: CDR1 MNHEY and CDR2 SMNVEV (reference sequence). This CDR3 comprises 16 residues. V shed 6 bases and J 7 bases; nucleotides not matched to a gene: 14. Here the CDR3 reads CASRTTRQGNAEKLFF. The CDR3 nucleotides are TGTGCCAGCAGGACGACCAGACAGGGTAATGCTGAAAAACTGTTTTTT.

A remark on this clonotype: One base away lies a much larger clone, so this may be a sequencing read error. The V gene is TRBV6-1, the J gene TRBJ1-2, with TRBD1 matching over 12 bases. After removal of 5 bases from V and 12 bases from J, the junction contained 10 bases not matched to a gene. Germline V gene sequence: CDR1 MNHNS, CDR2 SASEGT. The CDR3 contains 14 residues. CDR3 coding DNA: TGTGCCAGCAGTACCCGGGACAGGGGGCACGGCCACACCTTC. The encoded protein is CASSTRDRGHGHTF.

As for this clonotype: A much larger clone lies a single base off, so this may be a read error. The rearrangement uses TRBV11-2 and TRBJ1-4; no firm D call. CDR1 SGHAT and CDR2 FQNNGV come from the germline V gene. The germline V and J ends were trimmed by 6 bases and 7 bases, with 9 bases remaining between them. This CDR3 has 12 residues. CDR3 protein: CASRDLSEKLFF. The CDR3 coding sequence is TGTGCCAGCAGGGACTTAAGTGAAAAACTGTTTTTT.

This clonotype was detected ten times or more. The chain links TRBV29-1 to TRBJ2-7; 10 positions agree with TRBD1. The CDR3 spans 15 residues. J lost 2 bases, V lost 3 bases, and 7 bases had no gene match. Germline-derived CDR1 and CDR2 are SQVTM and ANQGSEA. The CDR3 is CSVEVGDRGAYEQYF. CDR3 bases: TGCAGCGTTGAGGTGGGGGACAGGGGAGCCTACGAGCAGTACTTC.

This chain connects TRBV7-3 to TRBJ2-1, with 12 bases that match TRBD2. The CDR3 has 20 amino acids. The germline V gene has CDR1 SGHTA and CDR2 FQGTGA. J was trimmed by 4 bases and V by 5 bases; bases with no gene match: 18. Here the CDR3 reads CASSPLGATSGGNNYNEQFF. As DNA, the CDR3 is TGTGCCAGCAGCCCCCTTGGGGCTACTAGCGGGGGGAACAATTACAATGAGCAGTTCTTC.

There are many counts of this clonotype. As DNA, the CDR3 is TGTGCCTGGAGGGTTCCGACAGTTAAACTACCTTATGGCTACACCTTC. The encoded protein is CAWRVPTVKLPYGYTF. The chain carries TRBV30 and TRBJ1-2; D is possibly TRBD1 (5 bases). This CDR3 has 16 amino acids. Between the trimmed V and J ends, which lost 3 bases and 5 bases, there was a span of 22 bases. Per germline, CDR1 GTSNPN and CDR2 SVGIG (reference sequence).

This clonotype has a count of ten or more. The chain carries TRBV29-1 and TRBJ1-1, with a weak D call TRBD1 (5 bases). Deletions cut 6 bases from V and 0 bases from J, with 11 bases between. CDR1 SQVTM and CDR2 ANQGSEA come from the germline V gene. CDR3 size: 13 residues. The CDR3 DNA sequence: TGCAGCGTAGAATACAGGTTGAACACTGAAGCTTTCTTT. This translates into CSVEYRLNTEAFF.

The chain combines TRBV18 with TRBJ2-5; 7 nucleotides match TRBD2. There are 17 residues in the CDR3. In germline, CDR1 is KGHSH, CDR2 LQKENI. V gave up 0 bases and J gave up 4 bases; unmatched junction bases: 11. The CDR3 protein is CASSPPVPSGTGETQYF. The CDR3, as DNA: TGTGCCAGCTCACCACCGGTGCCTAGCGGAACGGGAGAGACCCAGTACTTC. Full variable domain (remainder filled in from reference TRBV18 and TRBJ2-5): NAGVMQNPRHLVRRRGQEARLRCSPMKGHSHVYWYRQLPEEGLKFMVYLQKENIIDESGMPKERFSAEFPKEGPSILRIQQVVRGDSAAYFCASSPPVPSGTGETQYFGPGTRLLVL.

The chain joins TRBV2 to TRBJ2-7, with 7 bases matching TRBD1. Germline V gives CDR1 SNHLY, CDR2 FYNNEI. This CDR3 contains 16 residues. J lost 2 bases, V lost 3 bases, and 10 bases had no gene match. CDR3 nucleotide sequence: TGTGCCAGCAGTGAGAGCCCTGGGACAGCTCCCTACGAGCAGTACTTC. Translated: CASSESPGTAPYEQYF.

The chain has TRBV19 and TRBJ1-5; 7 bases agree with TRBD1. CDR1 and CDR2 (germline): LNHDA, SQIVND (reference sequence). Trimming cost V 5 bases and J 5 bases; bases outside gene matches: 15. The length of the CDR3 is 17 residues. The CDR3 reads CASSEGQPFYKDQPQHF. The CDR3 bases are TGTGCCAGTAGTGAGGGACAGCCATTTTATAAGGATCAGCCCCAGCATTTT.

This clonotype was detected many times. The chain has TRBV28 and TRBJ2-4, with TRBD2 matching 12 bases. Germline values: CDR1 MDHEN, CDR2 SYDVKM. Trimming at V came to 1 base and at J to 8 bases, leaving 6 bases not matched to a gene. The CDR3 consists of 16 residues. CDR3 DNA sequence: TGTGCCAGCAGTTTATTGGCTAGCGGGGGGGCGGACATTCAGTACTTC. As protein: CASSLLASGGADIQYF.

Ten or more counts support this clonotype. The CDR3 nucleotides read TGTGCCAGCAGTTCGCTCCGGAACACTGAAGCTTTCTTT. Translated, it gives CASSSLRNTEAFF. The V call is TRBV28, the J call TRBJ1-1, with D hard to call. Germline lookup yields CDR1 MDHEN and CDR2 SYDVKM. Between the trimmed V and J ends, which lost 4 bases and 1 base, there was a span of 7 bases. This CDR3 region has 13 residues. Together with reference TRBV28 and TRBJ1-1, the CDR3 gives the full variable domain: DVKVTQSSRYLVKRTGEKVFLECVQDMDHENMFWYRQDPGLGLRLIYFSYDVKMKEKGDIPEGYSVSREKKERFSLILESASTNQTSMYLCASSSLRNTEAFFGQGTRLTVV.

In DNA, the CDR3 is TGTGCCACCAGCAGTTTTCCAGCACTAGCCAAAAACATTCAGTACTTC. It encodes CATSSFPALAKNIQYF. The chain couples TRBV15 to TRBJ2-4; the D is unclear. This CDR3 is built from 16 residues. Germline values: CDR1 LNHNV, CDR2 YYDKDF (reference sequence). Between the trimmed V and J ends, which lost 3 bases and 0 bases, there was a span of 12 bases. Supplemented by reference TRBV15 and TRBJ2-4, the full variable domain reads DAMVIQNPRYQVTQFGKPVTLSCSQTLNHNVMYWYQQKSSQAPKLLFHYYDKDFNNEADTPDNFQSRRPNTSFCFLDIRSPGLGDTAMYLCATSSFPALAKNIQYFGAGTRLSVL.

With regard to this clonotype: This clone may be a read error of a much larger clone one base away. This chain links TRBV15 with TRBJ2-3; D is tentatively TRBD1 or TRBD2 (6 bases each). From germline, CDR1 is LNHNV and CDR2 YYDKDF (reference sequence). CDR3 length equals 15 residues. The CDR3: CATSRDWGAGDTRYF. The CDR3 DNA follows: TGTGCCACCAGCAGAGATTGGGGGGCTGGAGATACGCGGTATTTT.

In this sample, this clonotype turned up many times. The chain joins TRBV13 to TRBJ1-6, with 9 bases fitting TRBD1. The CDR3 contains 15 residues. V shed 3 bases and J 13 bases; nucleotides not matched to a gene: 10. CDR1 PRHDT and CDR2 FYEKMQ come from the germline V gene (reference sequence). CDR3 residues: CASSFLGTGNAPLHF. CDR3 coding DNA: TGTGCCAGCAGCTTTCTTGGGACAGGGAATGCCCCCCTCCACTTT.

This clonotype was counted at least ten times. The J gene is TRBJ2-1, the V gene TRBV28; D may match TRBD1 or TRBD2 (5 bases each). The CDR3 contains 15 residues. Germline assignment: CDR1 MDHEN and CDR2 SYDVKM. Trimming removed 8 bases at V and 4 bases at J, with 18 bases between. The CDR3 sequence is CASHLGTRGYNEQFF. The CDR3 DNA is TGTGCCAGCCACCTCGGGACCAGAGGTTACAATGAGCAGTTCTTC.

This clonotype was counted at least ten times. V is TRBV7-9 and J is TRBJ2-7, with 7 bases lining up with TRBD2. The CDR3 is 14 residues long. Germline V gene sequence: CDR1 SEHNR, CDR2 FQNEAQ (reference sequence). Trimming at V came to 5 bases and at J to 5 bases, leaving 9 bases not matched to a gene. CDR3: CASSGEGRANEQYF. As DNA, the CDR3 is TGTGCCAGCAGCGGGGAGGGACGCGCTAACGAGCAGTACTTC.

This clonotype was recorded many times. V gene TRBV12-5 combines with J gene TRBJ1-2, with D unresolved. Germline assignment: CDR1 LGHNT and CDR2 FRNRAP. The CDR3 has 14 amino acids. CDR3: CVKDRRQTSYGYTF. The CDR3 DNA sequence: TGTGTTAAGGACCGCAGACAAACCTCATATGGCTACACCTTC. Full variable domain (rest looked up from reference TRBV12-5 and TRBJ1-2): DARVTQTPRHKVTEMGQEVTMRCQPILGHNTVFWYRQTMMQGLELLAYFRNRAPLDDSGMPKDRFSAEMPDATLATLKIQPSEPRDSAVYFCVKDRRQTSYGYTFGSGTRLTVV.

This clonotype was observed many times. J is TRBJ2-7 and V is TRBV11-3; TRBD1 matches at 9 bases. Trimming cost V 2 bases and J 1 base; bases outside gene matches: 3. CDR1 SGHNT and CDR2 YENEEA come from the germline V gene. CDR3 length equals 15 residues. The CDR3 DNA sequence: TGTGCCAGCAGCTTATGGGGACAGGGATCCTACGAGCAGTACTTC. Protein product: CASSLWGQGSYEQYF.

This clonotype was seen ten or more times. This rearrangement joins TRBV24-1 to TRBJ2-2; TRBD2 is a possible D gene (6 bases). Trimming removed 8 bases at V and 5 bases at J, with 14 bases between. This CDR3 is built from 14 residues. The germline V gene has CDR1 KGHDR and CDR2 SFDVKD. The CDR3 DNA follows: TGTGCCACCAAGTACGACGGAGGGACCGGGGAGCTGTTTTTT. It translates to CATKYDGGTGELFF.

This clonotype came up many times. The chain recombines TRBV30 with TRBJ1-1; D not resolved. This CDR3 comprises 15 residues. The germline V gene encodes CDR1 GTSNPN and CDR2 SVGIG (reference sequence). Trimming shortened V by 4 bases and J by 4 bases, and 19 bases separated the two germline ends. In DNA, the CDR3 is TGTGCCTGGATAAAGGACGAGAGGAGATTCACTGAAGCTTTCTTT. Its translation: CAWIKDERRFTEAFF.

This clonotype was counted at least ten times. The J gene is TRBJ1-2, the V gene TRBV11-2; a weak D match, TRBD1 (6 bases). Trimming cost V 5 bases and J 7 bases, with 20 bases left between them. The CDR3 has 15 amino acids. The germline V gene has CDR1 SGHAT and CDR2 FQNNGV. For the CDR3, the DNA is TGTGCCAGCAGCCTCAGTAGTGGGGGCCTCGGTGGCTACACCTTC. This sequence encodes CASSLSSGGLGGYTF.